These 9 T cell receptor beta chains originate from one sample sequenced in a study of T cells in Graves' hyperthyroidism and ophthalmopathy. The TCR beta CDR3 regions underwent amplification using RNA transcripts as the source. The TCR CDR3 was amplified in a first-round RT-PCR using the HTBI primer set. MiXCR was run by TCRdb on the multiplex PCR reads, yielding one entry per CDR3 protein. The repertoire holds about 590,000 distinct CDR3 sequences, 11% to 15% seen once, with roughly 7% in the top ten. The sample was blood. The receptors originated from a woman aged 18-30 years with Graves' ophthalmopathy.

This clonotype was counted many times. At one of its ends the junction is not consistent with the germline gene, which may arise from a read error. The gene calls are TRBV7-7 and TRBJ2-3; 11 bases fit TRBD2. The CDR3 contains 15 residues. From germline, CDR1 is SSHAT and CDR2 FNYEAQ (reference sequence). The CDR3 region is CASSLAGGVTDTQYF. CDR3 in DNA: TGTGCTAGCAGCTTAGCGGGAGGGGTCACAGATACGCAGTATTTT.

This clonotype was counted a few times. The V call is TRBV4-2, the J call TRBJ2-3; TRBD2 agrees at 8 bases. CDR1 LGHNA and CDR2 YNFKEQ come from the germline V gene. CDR3 length: 17 amino acids. V lost 0 bases to trimming and J lost 2 bases; unmatched junction nucleotides: 7. In DNA form, the CDR3 reads TGTGCCAGCAGCCAAGAGGAAACGGGAGGGTACACAGATACGCAGTATTTT. Residues: CASSQEETGGYTDTQYF.

At least ten counts were recorded for this clonotype. CDR3 sequence (DNA): TGTGCCAGCTCACCGCAGGGGACTCCCAGGGCTGAAGCTTTCTTT. It translates to CASSPQGTPRAEAFF. The rearrangement uses TRBV18 and TRBJ1-1; TRBD1 is a possible D gene (6 bases). Germline lookup yields CDR1 KGHSH and CDR2 LQKENI. The CDR3 has 15 amino acids. The V gene lost 3 bases and the J gene lost 6 bases, with 17 bases spanning the gap.

The chain links TRBV6-4 to TRBJ1-5; possibly TRBD1 for D (5 bases). Germline V lookup: CDR1 MRHNA, CDR2 SNTAGT. Between the trimmed V and J ends, which lost 7 bases and 5 bases, there was a span of 21 bases. This CDR3 region has 16 residues. CDR3 amino acids: CASNKPGTVGYQPQHF. DNA of the CDR3: TGTGCCAGCAACAAACCGGGGACTGTGGGGTATCAGCCCCAGCATTTT.

This clonotype was seen many times. This CDR3 is CASSLGGGEIYEQYF. CDR3 nucleotides: TGTGCCAGCAGCTTAGGGGGGGGTGAAATCTACGAGCAGTACTTC. The rearrangement uses TRBV7-3 and TRBJ2-7, with 7 bases that match TRBD2. Losses at the gene ends were 2 bases for V and 3 bases for J; bases not matched to a gene: 7. The CDR3 spans 15 residues. The germline V gene has CDR1 SGHTA and CDR2 FQGTGA.

CDR3 nucleotide sequence: TGCGCCAGCAGCGGGGCTCAGAAACCAGATACGCAGTATTTT. Protein: CASSGAQKPDTQYF. J is TRBJ2-3 and V is TRBV5-1; weak D call: TRBD1 (5 bases). Germline loops: CDR1 SGHRS, CDR2 YFSETQ. The CDR3 contains 14 residues. Trimming removed 4 bases at V and 4 bases at J, with 13 bases between.

This clonotype has more than one count but fewer than ten. The chain employs TRBV9 and TRBJ2-1; D not resolved. This CDR3 region has 16 residues. With 0 bases removed from V and 0 bases from J, the gap between germline ends came to 10 bases. Germline lookup yields CDR1 SGDLS and CDR2 YYNGEE. CDR3 amino acids: CASSVEGGSSYNEQFF. In DNA form, the CDR3 reads TGTGCCAGCAGCGTAGAGGGTGGGTCCTCCTACAATGAGCAGTTCTTC.

This clonotype was seen repeatedly, ten times or more. The V and J genes are TRBV12-3 or TRBV12-4 and TRBJ2-3, with D unclear. The CDR3 spans 15 residues. V shed 3 bases and J shed 2 bases, with 12 bases lying between them. CDR3 in DNA: TGTGCCAGCAGTTTTTGGCGGCGACACACAGATACGCAGTATTTT. It is translated as CASSFWRRHTDTQYF.

About this clonotype itself: A much larger clone lies one base from this, so it may be a read error. The CDR3 region is CASSDPVSSGANVPTF. CDR3 bases: TGTGCCAGCAGTGATCCAGTGAGCTCTGGGGCCAACGTCCCGACTTTC. The chain joins TRBV25-1 to TRBJ2-6; maybe TRBD1 (5 bases). Germline loops: CDR1 MGHDK, CDR2 SYGVNS. The length of the CDR3 is 16 residues. Combining the CDR3 with reference TRBV25-1 and TRBJ2-6 gives the whole variable domain EADIYQTPRYLVIGTGKKITLECSQTMGHDKMYWYQQDPGMELHLIHYSYGVNSTEKGDLSSESTVSRIRTEHFPLTLESARPSHTSQYLCASSDPVSSGANVPTFGAGSRLTVL.